The entry below describes one TCR beta chain. Its matching antigen is unknown. The sample originates from a study of CXCR3-negative and CXCR3-positive naive CD8 T cells. The TRB cDNA libraries were prepared by 5' RACE with UMI labels. TCRdb re-called the 5' RACE reads; every CDR3 protein appears as one record, without DNA. This repertoire includes approximately 56,000 distinct CDR3 sequences. The germline CDR1 and CDR2 sequences are SQVTM and ANQGSEA. The CDR3 loop spans 13 amino acids. Findings and caveats of the study: Memory cells diverged, while naive CXCR3-positive and CXCR3-negative cells had similar TRBV-TRBJ usage.

This receptor was taken from a human donor in good health. Some clones in this sample may be carry-over from other donors' samples. The chain recombines TRBV29-1 with TRBJ2-3; lacking DNA, the TRBD1 call made by TCRdb goes unchecked. Sequences were obtained from memory CD8+ T cells from blood. This chain's CDR3 is CSVEQGSTDTQYF.